This record looks at one T cell receptor beta chain sequence and its context. Its antigen is undetermined. The data belong to a study of cytomegalovirus exposure and HLA in healthy donors. Study at large: Caucasian-associated ancestry cluster membership applied to 75% to 85% of some 400 genotyped donors.

Study-level findings and limits: HLA allele associations emerged for fewer than 20,000 TCR beta sequences in a later analysis, at 0.05 false discovery rate. Across donors, sequencing depth was assumed by presence/absence analyses to be roughly uniform.

The V segment lost 6 bases and the J segment 7 bases; nucleotides outside the gene matches: 4. CDR3 size: 12 residues. Germline V gene lookup returns CDR1 LGHNT and CDR2 FRNRAP. PCR involved 60 Vbeta and 13 Jbeta primers. Original methodology: Roughly 11 million shared chains were among the roughly 78 million unique TCR beta chains that a later analysis counted. Libraries were prepared by immunoSEQ multiplex PCR; TCRdb keeps only in-frame clonotypes and omits some of them. The V and J calls and clone size are taken from that table; D and trimming were inferred from the DNA. The sample holds some 150,000 clones.

This chain joins TRBV12-5 and TRBJ1-2, with 8 positions matching TRBD1. Sequences were obtained from PBMCs. The receptor's source is a woman under 30 in good health and CMV-seronegative. The CDR3 DNA reads as TGTGCTAGTGGCCAGGGGGCGCTTGGCTACACCTTC. This translates into CASGQGALGYTF. The full variable domain, its missing parts supplied by reference TRBV12-5 and TRBJ1-2, is DARVTQTPRHKVTEMGQEVTMRCQPILGHNTVFWYRQTMMQGLELLAYFRNRAPLDDSGMPKDRFSAEMPDATLATLKIQPSEPRDSAVYFCASGQGALGYTFGSGTRLTVV.